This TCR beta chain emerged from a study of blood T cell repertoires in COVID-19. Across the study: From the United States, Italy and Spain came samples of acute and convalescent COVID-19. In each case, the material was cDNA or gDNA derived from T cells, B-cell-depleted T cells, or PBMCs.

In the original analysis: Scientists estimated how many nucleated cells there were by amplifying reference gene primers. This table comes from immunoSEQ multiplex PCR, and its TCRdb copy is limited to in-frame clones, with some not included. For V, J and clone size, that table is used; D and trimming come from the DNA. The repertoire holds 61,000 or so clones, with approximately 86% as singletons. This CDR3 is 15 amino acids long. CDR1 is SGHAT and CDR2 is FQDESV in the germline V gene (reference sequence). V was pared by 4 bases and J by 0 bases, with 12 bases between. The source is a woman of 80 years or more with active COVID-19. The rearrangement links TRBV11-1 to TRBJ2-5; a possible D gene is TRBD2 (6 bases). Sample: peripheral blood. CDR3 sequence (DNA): TGTGCCAGCAGCTCACGGGGGTCGTACCAAGAGACCCAGTACTTC. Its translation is CASSSRGSYQETQYF.